The clone carrying this T cell receptor beta chain was seen repeatedly, ten times or more. These data originate in a study of blood T cell repertoires in COVID-19. Clones were read by immunoSEQ multiplex PCR, and TCRdb kept only the in-frame ones, dropping some. This table holds roughly 140,000 clones, under 90% found once. V shed 3 bases and J 2 bases; nucleotides not matched to a gene: 10. The CDR3 loop spans 18 amino acids. CDR1 MDHEN and CDR2 SYDVKM come from the germline V gene. The chain joins TRBV28 to TRBJ2-5; TRBD2 matches 12 bases. The TCR comes from a man in his 70s who had recovered from COVID-19. Sequenced input: peripheral blood. This CDR3 is CASSFRASGRVGQETQYF. CDR3 nucleotides: TGTGCCAGCAGTTTTAGGGCTAGCGGGAGGGTTGGACAAGAGACCCAGTACTTC.